The clone carrying this T cell receptor (beta chain) was seen many times. Using MiXCR, TCRdb reanalyzed the PCR reads. The sample shows some 93,000 clones, approximately 11% of them seen only once. The data stem from a study of metastatic and nonmetastatic thyroid tumors. Study-level background: Where malignant and benign thyroid patients were concerned, repertoires were compared across blood and tumor or nodule tissue.

Thyroid surgery was preceded by no treatment in any patient. CDR3 length: 14 amino acids. Germline V CDR1 and CDR2: MNHNS, SASEGT. The V end was cut by 0 bases, the J end by 6 bases, with 11 bases between. This chain uses TRBV6-1 with TRBJ1-1, with D possibly TRBD1 on 6 matching bases. The origin of this receptor is a female donor with papillary thyroid cancer or a benign thyroid nodule (not recorded which). Some clones in this sample may be carry-over from other donors' samples. The material sequenced was blood. The CDR3 DNA reads as TGTGCCAGCAGTGAAGCGCGACAGGCCCCTGAAGCTTTCTTT. Amino acid sequence: CASSEARQAPEAFF.